This T cell receptor (beta chain) was sequenced during a study of graft-versus-host responses after intestinal transplantation. Study at large: Among the recipients, all got anti-thymocyte globulin induction and then tacrolimus and steroids for 2 to 3 years. Study-level results: High graft-versus-host to host-versus-graft clonal ratios were found in allografts of patients who had graft-donor T cell macrochimerism.

Sequencing was performed with immunoSEQ multiplex PCR; in TCRdb, only in-frame clones are kept and a portion is missing. The sample holds under 20,000 clones, about 87% seen once. Note on this clone: What it binds is unknown.

V lost 5 bases and J lost 0; bases outside the gene matches: 6. This CDR3 contains 16 residues. Germline-derived CDR1 and CDR2 are SEHNR and FQNEAQ (reference sequence). Specimen: bone marrow, collected less than 130 days after intestinal transplantation. The rearrangement uses TRBV7-9 and TRBJ2-3, with 9 nucleotides matching TRBD2. The clonotype was recovered from a human patient who received an intestinal transplant, so some T cells may come from the graft donor. This CDR3 reads CASSTSGRISTDTQYF. Here the CDR3 DNA reads TGTGCCAGCAGCACCAGCGGGAGGATCAGCACAGATACGCAGTATTTT.